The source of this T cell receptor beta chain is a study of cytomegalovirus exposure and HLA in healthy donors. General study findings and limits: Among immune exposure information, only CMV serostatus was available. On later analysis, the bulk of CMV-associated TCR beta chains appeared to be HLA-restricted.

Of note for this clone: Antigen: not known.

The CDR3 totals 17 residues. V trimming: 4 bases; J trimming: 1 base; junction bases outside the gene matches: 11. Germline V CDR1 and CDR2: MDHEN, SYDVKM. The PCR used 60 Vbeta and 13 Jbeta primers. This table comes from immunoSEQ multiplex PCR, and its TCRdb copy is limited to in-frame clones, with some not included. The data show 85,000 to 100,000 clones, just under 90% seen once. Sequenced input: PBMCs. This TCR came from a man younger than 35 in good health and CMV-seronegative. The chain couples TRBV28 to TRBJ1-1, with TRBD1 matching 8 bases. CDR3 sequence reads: CASSSRGRGASNTEAFF. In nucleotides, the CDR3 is TGTGCCAGCAGTTCCAGGGGGCGCGGTGCCTCGAACACTGAAGCTTTCTTT.